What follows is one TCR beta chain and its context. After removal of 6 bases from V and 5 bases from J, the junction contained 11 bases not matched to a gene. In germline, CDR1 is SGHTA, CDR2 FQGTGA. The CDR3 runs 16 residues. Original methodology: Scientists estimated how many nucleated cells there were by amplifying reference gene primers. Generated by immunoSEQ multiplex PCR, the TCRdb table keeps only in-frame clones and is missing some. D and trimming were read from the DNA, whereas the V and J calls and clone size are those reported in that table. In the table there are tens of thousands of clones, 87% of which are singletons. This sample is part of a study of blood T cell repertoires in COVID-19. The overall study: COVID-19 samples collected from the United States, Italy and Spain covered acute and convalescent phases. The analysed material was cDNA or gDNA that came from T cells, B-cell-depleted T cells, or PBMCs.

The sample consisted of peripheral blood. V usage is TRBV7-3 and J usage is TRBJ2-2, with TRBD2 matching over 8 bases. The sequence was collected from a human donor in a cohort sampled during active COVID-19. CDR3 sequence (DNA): TGTGCCAGCAGTATAAGCGGGGGCACGGGAACCGGGGAGCTGTTTTTT. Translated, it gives CASSISGGTGTGELFF. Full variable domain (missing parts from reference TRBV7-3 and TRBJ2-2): GAGVSQTPSNKVTEKGKYVELRCDPISGHTALYWYRQSLGQGPEFLIYFQGTGAADDSGLPNDRFFAVRPEGSVSTLKIQRTERGDSAVYLCASSISGGTGTGELFFGEGSRLTVL.